The 25 T cell receptor beta chains below were found in one sample sequenced in a study of T cell responses to AZD1222 COVID-19 vaccine. Generated by immunoSEQ multiplex PCR, the TCRdb table keeps only in-frame clones and is missing some. Of roughly 97,000 clones listed, over 70% were seen once; the top ten hold over 6.5%. The sample in question was peripheral blood, obtained on day 0 of AZD1222 vaccination. These receptors originate from an adult in good health.

This chain uses TRBV19 with TRBJ1-5; no firm D call. V gave up 2 bases and J gave up 5 bases, with 16 bases separating them. This CDR3 contains 16 residues. Germline V CDR1 and CDR2: LNHDA, SQIVND (reference sequence). The DNA for the CDR3 is TGTGCCAGTAGTATAAGCGTAGGCGGAGGTGATCAGCCCCAGCATTTT. Translated, it gives CASSISVGGGDQPQHF.

This clone was detected only once. The rearrangement joins TRBV10-2 to TRBJ1-4; D is unresolved. The germline V gene encodes CDR1 WSHSY and CDR2 SAAADI. V was trimmed by 0 bases and J by 7 bases, leaving 12 bases between them. The CDR3 consists of 15 residues. The CDR3 DNA follows: TGCGCCAGCAGTGAGTCGTGGGATAGGATTGAAAAACTGTTTTTT. Protein: CASSESWDRIEKLFF.

V gene TRBV5-5 combines with J gene TRBJ1-2, with D unresolved. Trimming left V 0 bases short and J 2 bases short, with 14 bases between. Germline CDR1 SGHKS, CDR2 YYEKEE (reference sequence). The CDR3 has 16 amino acids. As DNA, the CDR3 is TGTGCCAGCAGCTTGGGAGACACCCTAGTGAACTATGGCTACACCTTC. Encoded protein: CASSLGDTLVNYGYTF.

This chain joins TRBV3-1 (or the pseudogene TRBV3-2) and TRBJ1-4; 12 nucleotides align to TRBD1. Germline CDR1 and CDR2: LGHDT and YNNKEL (reference sequence). The CDR3 is 18 amino acids. J lost 8 bases, V lost 4 bases, and 14 bases had no gene match. DNA for the CDR3: TGTGCCAGCAGCCCAAGAGGGACAGGGGGCGTACAAAAAGAAAAACTGTTTTTT. Its protein product is CASSPRGTGGVQKEKLFF.

The V gene is TRBV18, the J gene TRBJ2-7, with TRBD2 matching over 7 bases. V gave up 1 base and J gave up 7 bases; unmatched junction bases: 10. Germline loops: CDR1 KGHSH, CDR2 LQKENI. The CDR3 runs 15 residues. The chain's CDR3 is CASSPQWTSQGEQYF. The CDR3 DNA is TGTGCCAGCTCACCACAGTGGACTAGTCAAGGAGAGCAGTACTTC.

This rearrangement joins TRBV28 to TRBJ1-5; D remains ambiguous. The V end lost 4 bases, the J end lost 10 bases, and 11 bases lay between the germline ends. The V gene's germline CDR1 is MDHEN and CDR2 SYDVKM. There are 12 residues in the CDR3. Written as DNA, the CDR3 is TGTGCCAGCAGTTCCTTACCCAATCCCCAGCATTTT. Its translation: CASSSLPNPQHF.

The sample holds one count of this clone. V usage is TRBV6-2 or TRBV6-3 and J usage is TRBJ2-7, with TRBD2 matching over 8 bases. The junction had 3 bases not matched to a gene; V was cut back by 0 bases and J by 2 bases. The length of the CDR3 is 15 residues. CDR1 and CDR2 (germline): MNHEY, SVGEGT. In DNA, the CDR3 is TGTGCCAGCAGTTACTCCTCAGCGGGGGCCTACGAGCAGTACTTC. Encoded protein: CASSYSSAGAYEQYF.

CDR3: CASSLGGTELFF. For the CDR3, the DNA is TGTGCCAGCAGCCTGGGAGGGACGGAACTGTTTTTT. The chain uses TRBV4-2 and TRBJ1-4, with D tentatively TRBD1 (5 bases). V was cut by 4 bases and J by 12 bases, with 12 bases left in between. The CDR3 sequence is 12 residues long. Germline CDR1 and CDR2: LGHNA and YNFKEQ.

The chain combines TRBV25-1 with TRBJ1-1; tentative D call: TRBD1 (6 bases). The CDR3 is made up of 12 amino acids. V lost 3 bases and J 4 bases, leaving 6 bases between the germline ends. Per germline, CDR1 MGHDK and CDR2 SYGVNS. The CDR3 loop is CASSDRGTEAFF. The CDR3 DNA sequence: TGTGCCAGCAGTGACAGGGGCACTGAAGCTTTCTTT.

This chain uses TRBV7-2 with TRBJ1-6, with D unresolved. Trimming removed 2 bases at V and 0 bases at J, with 8 bases between. Germline V gene lookup returns CDR1 SGHTA and CDR2 FQGNSA. There are 16 residues in the CDR3. The CDR3, as DNA: TGTGCCAGCAGCTTAAGGATCAGCTCCTATAATTCACCCCTCCACTTT. This encodes CASSLRISSYNSPLHF.

The chain joins TRBV7-9 to TRBJ1-2; 7 bases are a match to TRBD1. Per the germline V gene, CDR1 is SEHNR and CDR2 is FQNEAQ (reference sequence). The CDR3 totals 12 residues. The junction had 4 bases not matched to a gene; V was cut back by 8 bases and J by 4 bases. CDR3 nucleotides: TGTGCCAGCGATTGGGACAGCTATGGCTACACCTTC. Its translation is CASDWDSYGYTF.

This chain uses TRBV6-5 with TRBJ1-2; 7 nucleotides agree with TRBD1. V lost 2 bases and J lost 8; bases outside the gene matches: 11. Per germline, CDR1 MNHEY and CDR2 SVGAGI. This CDR3 has 15 amino acids. The CDR3 coding sequence is TGTGCCAGCAGTTACGACGGGAGGACAGGCGGCGGCTACACCTTC. Protein product: CASSYDGRTGGGYTF.

Here the CDR3 reads CASSSTDTGEGEAFF. The DNA for the CDR3 is TGTGCCAGCAGCTCAACGGACACGGGGGAGGGTGAAGCTTTCTTT. This rearrangement joins TRBV28 to TRBJ1-1, with TRBD1 as a possible D gene (5 bases). This CDR3 has 15 residues. CDR1 is MDHEN and CDR2 is SYDVKM in the germline V gene. Trimming removed 6 bases from V and 7 bases from J, with 21 bases in between.

The CDR3 DNA reads as TGTGCCAGCAGCTTAAATCTAGCGGGGATGGGCAATACGCAGTATTTT. It specifies CASSLNLAGMGNTQYF. The V gene is TRBV7-3, the J gene TRBJ2-3; 9 bases align to TRBD2. The CDR3 sequence is 16 residues long. Germline V gene data show CDR1 as SGHTA and CDR2 as FQGTGA. Trimming removed 1 base from V and 7 bases from J; junction bases left unmatched: 9.

The chain recombines TRBV21-1 with TRBJ2-7; TRBD1, as called in the table, went unchecked against the DNA. TRBV21-1 is annotated as a pseudogene. The CDR3 covers 17 residues. CDR3 DNA: TGTGCCAGCAGGGGGTGTGGAGGGGGCGGCTTCTCCTACGAGCAGTACTTC. It yields the protein CASRGCGGGGFSYEQYF.

V usage is TRBV7-2 and J usage is TRBJ1-6; 8 bases fit TRBD1. This CDR3 has 15 residues. Unmatched junction bases numbered 5, after V lost 3 bases and J lost 7 bases. Germline loops: CDR1 SGHTA, CDR2 FQGNSA. This chain's CDR3 is CASSFSTGVNSPLHF. DNA of the CDR3: TGTGCCAGCAGCTTTTCGACAGGGGTAAATTCACCCCTCCACTTT.

The CDR3 region has the DNA TGTGCCAGCAGTTTAGGTTGGCAGACGAACACTGAAGCTTTCTTT. Translating gives CASSLGWQTNTEAFF. This chain connects TRBV27 to TRBJ1-1; D unresolved. In germline, CDR1 is MNHEY, CDR2 SMNVEV (reference sequence). The germline V and J ends were trimmed by 2 bases and 1 base, with 11 bases remaining between them. This CDR3 comprises 15 residues.

The J gene is TRBJ2-7, the V gene TRBV7-2; D gene uncertain. Per the germline V gene, CDR1 is SGHTA and CDR2 is FQGNSA. This CDR3 contains 13 residues. Trimming cost V 1 base and J 5 bases, with 9 bases left between them. The CDR3 DNA is TGTGCCAGCAGCTTAGATTTGGAAGACGAGCAGTACTTC. As protein: CASSLDLEDEQYF. Filled out from reference TRBV7-2 and TRBJ2-7, the complete variable domain reads GAGVSQSPSNKVTEKGKDVELRCDPISGHTALYWYRQSLGQGLEFLIYFQGNSAPDKSGLPSDRFSAERTGGSVSTLTIQRTQQEDSAVYLCASSLDLEDEQYFGPGTRLTVT.

The chain carries TRBV9 and TRBJ1-1; no clear D. This CDR3 has 13 residues. V was clipped by 0 bases and J by 4 bases, with 7 bases between them. Germline CDR1 is SGDLS and CDR2 is YYNGEE. The CDR3 sequence: CASSVEWGTEAFF. CDR3 DNA sequence: TGTGCCAGCAGCGTAGAGTGGGGCACTGAAGCTTTCTTT.

J is TRBJ2-5 and V is TRBV29-1; 7 nucleotides align to TRBD1. V trimming: 3 bases; J trimming: 7 bases; junction bases outside the gene matches: 11. Germline V gene sequence: CDR1 SQVTM, CDR2 ANQGSEA. The CDR3 sequence is 14 residues long. CDR3 coding DNA: TGCAGCGTTGAGCATCCACAGGGGCCCCCGACCCAGTACTTC. Translation gives CSVEHPQGPPTQYF.

The V call is TRBV7-9, the J call TRBJ1-1, with D perhaps matching TRBD1 (6 bases). Germline V gene lookup returns CDR1 SEHNR and CDR2 FQNEAQ (reference sequence). Between the trimmed V and J ends, which lost 5 bases and 7 bases, there was a span of 17 bases. The length of the CDR3 is 14 residues. This CDR3 reads CASSPLGQNLEAFF. In DNA form, the CDR3 reads TGTGCCAGCAGCCCTCTCGGACAGAACCTTGAAGCTTTCTTT. Drawing the rest from reference TRBV7-9 and TRBJ1-1, the complete variable domain is DTGVSQNPRHKITKRGQNVTFRCDPISEHNRLYWYRQTLGQGPEFLTYFQNEAQLEKSRLLSDRFSAERPKGSFSTLEIQRTEQGDSAMYLCASSPLGQNLEAFFGQGTRLTVV.

This clone has a single count. This chain uses TRBV7-9 with TRBJ2-2, with 7 bases aligning to TRBD1. Per the germline V gene, CDR1 is SEHNR and CDR2 is FQNEAQ (reference sequence). V lost 5 bases, J lost 7 bases, and 4 bases stayed unmatched. This CDR3 has 13 residues. The CDR3 reads CASSLGQHGELFF. The CDR3 nucleotides read TGTGCCAGCAGCCTGGGACAGCACGGGGAGCTGTTTTTT.

V usage is TRBV4-3 and J usage is TRBJ1-2, with 8 bases identical to TRBD1. CDR1 is LGHNA, CDR2 YSLEER, per germline. V shed 3 bases, J shed 5 bases, and the junction held 5 bases outside the gene matches. This CDR3 has 14 amino acids. The CDR3 nucleotides are TGCGCCAGCAGCCACGCGGACAGGGCGTATGGCTACACCTTC. As protein: CASSHADRAYGYTF.

The chain employs TRBV7-2 and TRBJ2-5; 8 nucleotides match TRBD2. The CDR3 runs to 14 residues. Losses at the gene ends were 9 bases for V and 3 bases for J; bases not matched to a gene: 9. Germline CDR1 is SGHTA and CDR2 is FQGNSA. This CDR3 reads CASGTRGAKETQYF. The CDR3 DNA follows: TGTGCCAGTGGGACGCGGGGGGCAAAAGAGACCCAGTACTTC.

The chain joins TRBV15 to TRBJ1-5; 9 bases are a match to TRBD1. V dropped 3 bases and J dropped 7; count of bases not matched to a gene: 7. Germline V lookup: CDR1 LNHNV, CDR2 YYDKDF (reference sequence). There are 15 residues in the CDR3. The CDR3 here is CATSRDRGWQQPQHF. The CDR3 nucleotides read TGTGCCACCAGCAGGGACAGGGGATGGCAGCAGCCCCAGCATTTT.